The present T cell receptor beta chain was sequenced within a study of blood T cell repertoires in COVID-19 (dated by TCRdb to the early 2020s). General notes on the study: Samples covering the acute and convalescent phases of COVID-19 were provided by collaborators in the United States, Italy and Spain. The material from the prospective study consisted of cDNA or gDNA derived from T cells, B-cell-depleted T cells, or PBMCs. Deeply sampled blood TCRbeta repertoires from subjects exposed to, actively infected with, or recovered from COVID-19 were included in the dataset. The repertoires were released in a freely available public database meant as a resource for research on the immune response to SARS-CoV-2. The samples were drawn from the first 160 participants of the ongoing ImmuneRACE study and from 950 to 1,500 subjects provided by 6 global collaborators. The sample metadata nearly always contained a de-identified subject ID, COVID-19 status, age in years and sex. Where available, HLA class I and class II types were obtained from metadata supplied by the sample provider rather than from assay-based typing.

Findings and caveats that apply to the study as a whole: How much clinical and demographic metadata was included differed by source and by participant, and the metadata was provided uncurated.

The CDR3 measures 16 amino acids from cysteine to phenylalanine. Only the CDR3 DNA is retained, 48 bases long and in frame from the first base. The germline V gene (reference sequence) gives CDR1 as SEHNR and CDR2 as FQNEAQ. At the junction V is shortened by 1 base and J by 10 bases, with 19 bases in between. Enrolling through a virtual design, the prospective study's participants ranged in age from roughly 18 to 100 years and lived across roughly 24 United States geographic areas. In the prospective study, cohorts were assigned on the basis of participant-reported clinical history obtained from a screening survey and a study questionnaire. Each participant in the prospective study had whole blood, serum and a nasopharyngeal or oropharyngeal swab collected by mobile phlebotomists. Participants in the prospective study had the option to provide additional blood draws and questionnaires over a roughly two-month period. Blood samples from the prospective study were shipped frozen or at room temperature prior to DNA extraction.

TCRbeta CDR3 regions were amplified from genomic DNA using the immunoSEQ Assay, a bias-controlled multiplex PCR. In the paper's pipeline: Nucleated cell counts per sample were estimated from amplification of reference gene primers within the assay. To quantify the absolute abundance of each unique TCRbeta CDR3 rearrangement, sequence reads were collapsed and filtered. Productive Simpson clonality was computed per sample as the square root of Simpson's diversity index over productive rearrangements. What TCRdb holds here is the immuneACCESS table cut down to in-frame rearrangements. Part of the clones is not present; checked against another copy, under half of the missing clones reflect an unresolved V gene, and the others are unexplained. That table is the source of V, J and clone size, and D and trimming were worked out from the DNA. This sample lists under 150,000 clones; approximately 88% were detected once. Less than 7% of the sample is in the top ten clones.

Points on this clone: Its antigen target is currently unknown. Within one base of it there is no much larger clone, and no base qualities were kept.

This receptor was taken from a middle-aged man with acute COVID-19. What was sequenced was PBMCs or T cells enriched from blood (not recorded which). The V gene is TRBV7-9 and the J gene is TRBJ1-4, with TRBD1 perhaps the D gene, on 6 matching bases. The CDR3 reads CASSLGQARQYGKLFF. The nucleotides are TGTGCCAGCAGCTTAGGACAGGCTCGTCAATATGGAAAACTGTTTTTT.